The 27 T cell receptor beta chains below come from one sample, sequenced in a study of cytomegalovirus exposure and HLA in healthy donors. Both 60 Vbeta primers and 13 Jbeta primers went into the PCR. Using immunoSEQ multiplex PCR, the repertoire was profiled, and TCRdb retains in-frame clones only, with some absent. This sample has about 130,000 clones, with around four fifths found just once. The sequenced material came from PBMCs. The receptor set was obtained from a boy between 2 and 10 years old in good health and CMV-seronegative.

This clone is a singleton in its sample. The chain uses TRBV7-8 and TRBJ2-7; 12 bases match TRBD2. The ends lost 4 bases at V and 0 bases at J; junction bases unmatched: 1. Germline CDR1 SGHVS, CDR2 FQNEAQ. The CDR3 totals 15 residues. CDR3 DNA: TGTGCCAGCAGCTCGACTAGCGGGAGCTCCTACGAGCAGTACGTC. It codes for CASSSTSGSSYEQYV.

This chain links TRBV4-2 with TRBJ2-3, with D tentatively TRBD1 (6 bases). This CDR3 comprises 16 residues. Germline assignment: CDR1 LGHNA and CDR2 YNFKEQ. V was shortened by 4 bases and J by 4 bases, with 18 bases between the two germline ends. For the CDR3, the DNA is TGTGCCAGCAGCCCGGAAAGGGCAGGGGCGCCAGATACGCAGTATTTT. Translating gives CASSPERAGAPDTQYF.

The chain combines TRBV7-6 with TRBJ1-2, with 7 bases matching TRBD1. The CDR3 loop spans 15 amino acids. Germline values: CDR1 SGHVS, CDR2 FNYEAQ. J gave up 8 bases and V 5 bases, and 14 bases lay outside the gene matches. CDR3 bases: TGTGCCAGCAGCAAAACGGGACAGCAATCTCACGGCTACACCTTC. Its translation is CASSKTGQQSHGYTF.

The DNA for the CDR3 is TGCGCCAGCAGTCCGGGACTCAAAAACATTCAGTACTTC. It codes for CASSPGLKNIQYF. The chain links TRBV4-3 to TRBJ2-4; D possibly corresponds to TRBD2 (6 bases). V lost 6 bases and J lost 3, with 9 bases in between. Germline CDR1 is LGHNA and CDR2 is YSLEER. This CDR3 has 13 residues.

The chain couples TRBV7-8 to TRBJ2-3, with 10 bases identical to TRBD2. V lost 5 bases to trimming and J lost 4 bases; unmatched junction nucleotides: 12. CDR1 SGHVS and CDR2 FQNEAQ come from the germline V gene. The CDR3 extends over 17 amino acids. The CDR3 loop is CASSTVGLAGVSDTQYF. CDR3 nucleotide sequence: TGTGCCAGCAGCACAGTGGGGCTAGCGGGAGTATCAGATACGCAGTATTTT.

The V gene is TRBV7-9, the J gene TRBJ1-6; TRBD1 agrees at 7 bases. CDR1 and CDR2 (germline): SEHNR, FQNEAQ (reference sequence). The J segment lost 5 bases and the V segment lost 2 bases, leaving 6 bases of the junction unmatched. The CDR3 has 16 residues. CDR3 DNA: TGTGCCAGCAGCTTATACCTTGGGACAGATAATTCACCCCTCCACTTT. The encoded protein is CASSLYLGTDNSPLHF. Variable domain in full (rest from reference TRBV7-9 and TRBJ1-6): DTGVSQNPRHKITKRGQNVTFRCDPISEHNRLYWYRQTLGQGPEFLTYFQNEAQLEKSRLLSDRFSAERPKGSFSTLEIQRTEQGDSAMYLCASSLYLGTDNSPLHFGNGTRLTVT.

V usage is TRBV19 and J usage is TRBJ2-1; tentatively, D is TRBD2 (5 bases). V lost 3 bases and J lost 0, with 9 bases in between. The CDR3 runs 15 residues. Germline CDR1 LNHDA, CDR2 SQIVND (reference sequence). The DNA of the CDR3 is TGTGCCAGTAGTATGGTTGGGAGCTCCTACAATGAGCAGTTCTTC. Encoded protein: CASSMVGSSYNEQFF.

This chain uses TRBV7-9 with TRBJ1-1, with TRBD1 matching over 11 bases. The germline V gene has CDR1 SEHNR and CDR2 FQNEAQ (reference sequence). CDR3 size: 16 residues. J lost 1 base, V lost 4 bases, and 5 bases had no gene match. The CDR3 sequence: CASSSRTGGGNTEAFF. The DNA for the CDR3 is TGTGCCAGCAGCTCCCGGACAGGGGGCGGGAACACTGAAGCTTTCTTT.

The V call is TRBV5-6, the J call TRBJ2-7; TRBD1 matches at 11 bases. With V trimmed by 4 bases and J by 0 bases, 3 bases remained unmatched. Per the germline V gene, CDR1 is SGHDT and CDR2 is YYEEEE. The CDR3 is 15 residues long. The CDR3 nucleotides are TGTGCCAGCAGCCGGGACAGGGGGAGCTCCTACGAGCAGTACTTC. It translates to CASSRDRGSSYEQYF.

This sequence joins TRBV4-1 and TRBJ1-2; D ambiguous. The germline V and J ends were trimmed by 0 bases and 5 bases, with 13 bases remaining between them. The CDR3 has 15 residues. CDR1 is MGHRA, CDR2 YSYEKL, per germline. The CDR3 spells CASSQDLELLYGYTF. CDR3 coding DNA: TGCGCCAGCAGCCAAGATTTAGAACTGTTATATGGCTACACCTTC.

This clone was detected only once. The chain carries TRBV9 and TRBJ1-5, with a possible D match to TRBD1 (5 bases). This CDR3 region has 15 residues. V lost 2 bases and J lost 1, with 10 bases in between. In germline, CDR1 is SGDLS, CDR2 YYNGEE. This chain's CDR3 is CASSVWGDSNQPQHF. For the CDR3, the DNA is TGTGCCAGCAGCGTTTGGGGGGACAGCAATCAGCCCCAGCATTTT. Together with reference TRBV9 and TRBJ1-5, the CDR3 gives the full variable domain: DSGVTQTPKHLITATGQRVTLRCSPRSGDLSVYWYQQSLDQGLQFLIQYYNGEERAKGNILERFSAQQFPDLHSELNLSSLELGDSALYFCASSVWGDSNQPQHFGDGTRLSIL.

This clone has more than one count but fewer than ten. CDR3 residues: CASSLAVQPQHF. CDR3 DNA sequence: TGTGCCAGCAGTTTAGCGGTTCAGCCCCAGCATTTT. The chain has TRBV28 and TRBJ1-5; D gene ambiguous. With 2 bases removed from V and 6 bases from J, the gap between germline ends came to 5 bases. The CDR3 sequence is 12 residues long. Germline CDR1 reads MDHEN; CDR2 reads SYDVKM.

V and J are TRBV25-1 and TRBJ1-2; D possibly corresponds to TRBD1 (5 bases). The CDR3 has 12 amino acids. Trimming pared 3 bases from V and 7 bases from J, leaving 9 bases between. Germline V gene data show CDR1 as MGHDK and CDR2 as SYGVNS. The CDR3 nucleotides read TGTGCCAGCAGTGACCAGGGAATTGGCTACACCTTC. It codes for CASSDQGIGYTF.

The count of this clone is one. The chain employs TRBV18 and TRBJ2-3; 9 bases agree with TRBD1. Unmatched junction bases numbered 7, after V lost 1 base and J lost 2 bases. The CDR3 spans 17 residues. CDR1 and CDR2 from the germline V gene are KGHSH and LQKENI. CDR3 amino acids: CASSPLPDRGHTDTQYF. CDR3 nucleotide sequence: TGTGCCAGCTCACCACTTCCGGACAGGGGACACACAGATACGCAGTATTTT. Full variable domain (outside the CDR3, taken from reference TRBV18 and TRBJ2-3): NAGVMQNPRHLVRRRGQEARLRCSPMKGHSHVYWYRQLPEEGLKFMVYLQKENIIDESGMPKERFSAEFPKEGPSILRIQQVVRGDSAAYFCASSPLPDRGHTDTQYFGPGTRLTVL.

V gene TRBV5-1 combines with J gene TRBJ2-5; 8 bases map to TRBD1. This CDR3 spans 15 amino acids. The J segment lost 7 bases and the V segment lost 4 bases, leaving 12 bases of the junction unmatched. CDR1 and CDR2 from the germline V gene are SGHRS and YFSETQ. The CDR3 bases are TGCGCCAGCAGCCCCTCGGGAGACAGGGGAAGGACCCAGTACTTC. It codes for CASSPSGDRGRTQYF. The full variable domain, its missing parts supplied by reference TRBV5-1 and TRBJ2-5, is KAGVTQTPRYLIKTRGQQVTLSCSPISGHRSVSWYQQTPGQGLQFLFEYFSETQRNKGNFPGRFSGRQFSNSRSEMNVSTLELGDSALYLCASSPSGDRGRTQYFGPGTRLLVL.

CDR3 DNA: TGTGCCAGCAGTGACAGGGGGCATAGCAATCAGCCCCAGCATTTT. This sequence encodes CASSDRGHSNQPQHF. The chain recombines TRBV6-4 with TRBJ1-5; 7 bases line up with TRBD1. CDR3 length equals 15 residues. Per germline, CDR1 MRHNA and CDR2 SNTAGT. V was clipped by 2 bases and J by 0 bases; unmatched bases: 1.

V gene TRBV9 combines with J gene TRBJ2-3, with 12 bases aligning to TRBD2. J lost 1 base, V lost 4 bases, and 4 bases had no gene match. Germline lookup yields CDR1 SGDLS and CDR2 YYNGEE. CDR3 size: 16 residues. Here the CDR3 DNA reads TGTGCCAGCAGCTCTCGACTAGCGGGGGGCACAGATACGCAGTATTTT. Residues: CASSSRLAGGTDTQYF.

The sample holds a few counts of this clone. The CDR3 reads CASSLILDRPTEAFF. DNA for the CDR3: TGTGCCAGCAGCTTAATCCTCGACAGGCCCACTGAAGCTTTCTTT. The gene calls are TRBV7-6 and TRBJ1-1; TRBD1 is a possible D gene (6 bases). Trimming left V 2 bases short and J 4 bases short, with 14 bases between. The CDR3 spans 15 residues. The germline V gene has CDR1 SGHVS and CDR2 FNYEAQ.

The V and J genes are TRBV7-5 and TRBJ2-7; TRBD1, the D gene given by the table, was not confirmed from the DNA. TRBV7-5 is annotated as a pseudogene. This CDR3 contains 18 residues. This chain's CDR3 is CARRLVPGQGAFDYEQYV. CDR3 nucleotide sequence: TGTGCCAGAAGACTTGTCCCGGGACAGGGGGCGTTTGACTACGAGCAGTACGTC.

The chain links TRBV6-4 to TRBJ2-1; D not resolved. Germline V CDR1 and CDR2: MRHNA, SNTAGT. V gave up 2 bases and J gave up 5 bases, with 7 bases separating them. The CDR3 is made up of 13 amino acids. The CDR3 DNA sequence: TGTGCCAGCAGTGACCAGTCAAACAATGAGCAGTTCTTC. Its protein is CASSDQSNNEQFF.

The V gene is TRBV4-3, the J gene TRBJ2-7; TRBD1 agrees at 10 bases. CDR1 LGHNA and CDR2 YSLEER come from the germline V gene. CDR3 length: 15 amino acids. With 4 bases clipped from V and 2 bases from J, the junction kept 5 bases outside the gene matches. CDR3 nucleotides: TGCGCCAGCAGCCCGGCCGGGACAGGGGCCTACGAGCAGTACTTC. Translating gives CASSPAGTGAYEQYF.

The chain recombines TRBV5-5 with TRBJ1-5; the D gene is possibly TRBD1 (5 bases). CDR3 size: 15 residues. Trimming took off 0 bases at V and 2 bases at J, with 9 bases between the two ends. CDR1 and CDR2 (germline): SGHKS, YYEKEE (reference sequence). As DNA, the CDR3 is TGTGCCAGCAGCTTGGTCGTAGGGGGCAATCAGCCCCAGCATTTT. Translated: CASSLVVGGNQPQHF.

The chain joins TRBV6-5 to TRBJ2-3; TRBD2 is a possible D gene (6 bases). Germline assignment: CDR1 MNHEY and CDR2 SVGAGI. The CDR3 has 15 amino acids. Trimming pared 6 bases from V and 0 bases from J, leaving 13 bases between. CDR3 region: CASRSLSGSTDTQYF. The CDR3 coding sequence is TGTGCCAGCAGGTCTCTTAGCGGAAGCACAGATACGCAGTATTTT.

The V gene is TRBV6-5, the J gene TRBJ2-7; D might be TRBD1 (6 bases). CDR3 length: 14 amino acids. Trimming pared 1 base from V and 5 bases from J, leaving 12 bases between. Per the germline V gene, CDR1 is MNHEY and CDR2 is SVGAGI. The CDR3 coding sequence is TGTGCCAGCAGTTACTATGGGGGCGCGGACGAGCAGTACGTC. It codes for CASSYYGGADEQYV.

This clone was observed once. This rearrangement joins TRBV11-2 to TRBJ2-2, with 8 bases lining up with TRBD1. Losses at the gene ends were 4 bases for V and 5 bases for J; bases not matched to a gene: 12. In germline, CDR1 is SGHAT, CDR2 FQNNGV. The CDR3 loop spans 17 amino acids. DNA of the CDR3: TGTGCCAGCAGCTCCAACACCGGGACAGGTGAAACCGGGGAGCTGTTTTTT. It is translated as CASSSNTGTGETGELFF.

The gene calls are TRBV4-1 and TRBJ1-1; 9 bases map to TRBD1. The length of the CDR3 is 15 residues. V gave up 2 bases and J gave up 3 bases; unmatched junction bases: 4. CDR1 is MGHRA, CDR2 YSYEKL, per germline. This CDR3 is CASSQRQGVDTEAFF. CDR3 nucleotide sequence: TGCGCCAGCAGCCAACGACAGGGGGTTGACACTGAAGCTTTCTTT.

This chain connects TRBV4-3 to TRBJ1-2, with TRBD1 matching over 9 bases. The junction had 19 bases not matched to a gene; V was cut back by 0 bases and J by 8 bases. Germline values: CDR1 LGHNA, CDR2 YSLEER. The CDR3 extends over 19 amino acids. CDR3 loop: CASSQDLAPMGQGGYGYTF. The CDR3 DNA sequence: TGCGCCAGCAGCCAAGATTTGGCCCCGATGGGACAGGGTGGTTACGGCTACACCTTC.